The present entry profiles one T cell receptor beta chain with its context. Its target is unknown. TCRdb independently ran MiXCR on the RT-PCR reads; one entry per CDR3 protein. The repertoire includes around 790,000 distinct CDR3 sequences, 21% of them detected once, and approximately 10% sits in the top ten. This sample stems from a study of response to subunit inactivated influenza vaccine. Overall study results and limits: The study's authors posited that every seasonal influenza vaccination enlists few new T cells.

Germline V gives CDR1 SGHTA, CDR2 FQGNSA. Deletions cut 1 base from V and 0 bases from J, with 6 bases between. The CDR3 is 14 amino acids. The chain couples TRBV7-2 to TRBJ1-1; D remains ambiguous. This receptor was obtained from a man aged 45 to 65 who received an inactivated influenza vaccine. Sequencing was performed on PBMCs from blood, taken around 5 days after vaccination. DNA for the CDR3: TGTGCCAGCAGCTTAGGACTGGTGAACACTGAAGCTTTCTTT. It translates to CASSLGLVNTEAFF.